The text below deals with one T cell receptor beta chain. The antigen remains undetermined. The data derive from a study of regulatory T cells in long-lasting Graves disease. As to time point: persistent/refractory GD, antithyroid drugs over 5 years with positive TRAb. Extracted RNA from PBMCs served as the source of the TCR library. General study findings and limits: Persistent Graves' patients possessed reduced TCR diversity relative to recently diagnosed ones.

Sequencing libraries for TCR beta were prepared with iRepertoire HTBI primers and Arm-PCR of CDR3 regions. TCRdb recomputed calls from the multiplex PCR reads with MiXCR, one row per CDR3 protein. This table holds 350,000 to 450,000 distinct CDR3 sequences, around 20% found once. V was shortened by 1 base and J by 4 bases, with 5 bases between the two germline ends. Per germline, CDR1 SGHTA and CDR2 FQGNSA. The CDR3 is made up of 13 amino acids. This specimen was peripheral blood mononuclear cells (PBMCs), taken when the disease was refractory, from a patient treated with antithyroid drugs. This rearrangement joins TRBV7-2 to TRBJ1-3, with no clear D. The sequence was obtained from a female donor with Graves disease. As DNA, the CDR3 is TGTGCCAGCAGCTTAGAGCGGGGAAACACCATATATTTT. Translating gives CASSLERGNTIYF.